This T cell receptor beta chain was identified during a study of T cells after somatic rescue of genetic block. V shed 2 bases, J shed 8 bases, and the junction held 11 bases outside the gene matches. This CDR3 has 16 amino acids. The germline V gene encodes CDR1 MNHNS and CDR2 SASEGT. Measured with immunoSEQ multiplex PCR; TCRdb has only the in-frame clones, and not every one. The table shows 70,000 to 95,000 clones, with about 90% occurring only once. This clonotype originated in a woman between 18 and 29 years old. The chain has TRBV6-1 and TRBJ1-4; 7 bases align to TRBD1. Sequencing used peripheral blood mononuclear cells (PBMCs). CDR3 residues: CASSELRGEGAEKLFF. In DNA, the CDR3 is TGTGCCAGCAGTGAACTTCGCGGTGAGGGGGCGGAAAAACTGTTTTTT.